This TCR beta chain originates from a study of blood T cell repertoires in COVID-19 (dated by TCRdb to the early 2020s). Regarding the complete study: Samples covering the acute and convalescent phases of COVID-19 were provided by collaborators in the United States, Italy and Spain. The dataset comprised deeply sampled blood TCRbeta repertoires from subjects exposed to, actively infected with, or recovered from COVID-19. A freely available public database, intended as a resource for researchers studying the immune response to SARS-CoV-2, is where the repertoires were released. The material from the prospective study consisted of cDNA or gDNA derived from T cells, B-cell-depleted T cells, or PBMCs. Samples came from the ongoing ImmuneRACE study (first 160 participants) plus 1,254 subjects from 6 global collaborators. HLA class I and class II types, where available, came from metadata supplied by the sample provider rather than from assay-based typing. Nearly every sample came with metadata listing a de-identified subject ID, COVID-19 status, age in years and sex. What the research found in general, with its limitations: How much clinical and demographic metadata was included differed by source and by participant, and the metadata was provided uncurated.

To note about this clone: This receptor's antigen is unknown. No base-level quality is on record; no much larger clone is a single base apart.

The junction carries 13 bases between V and J, which are trimmed by 6 bases and 10 bases respectively. Counted from cysteine to phenylalanine, this CDR3 has 12 amino acids. The CDR3 DNA has 36 bases and is translated from base 1. Sequences MDHEN (CDR1) and SYDVKM (CDR2) are obtained from the germline V gene. Participants in the prospective study were aged about 18 to 95 years, lived in 20 to 30 United States geographic areas, and enrolled through a virtual design. To assign participants to cohorts, the prospective study relied on clinical history that participants themselves reported in a screening survey and a study questionnaire. Recovered participants in ImmuneRACE Cohort 3 were defined by two consecutive negative NP/OP PCR tests, clearance by a healthcare professional, or resolution of symptoms. Each participant in the prospective study had whole blood, serum and a nasopharyngeal or oropharyngeal swab collected by mobile phlebotomists. Prospective study participants could optionally give additional blood draws and questionnaires over an approximately two-month period. Before DNA extraction, blood samples from the prospective study were shipped at room temperature or frozen.

TCRbeta CDR3 regions were amplified from genomic DNA by means of the immunoSEQ Assay, a bias-controlled multiplex PCR. The authors' analysis ran thus. Within the assay, amplification of reference gene primers was used to estimate how many nucleated cells each sample contained. Sequence reads were collapsed and filtered to measure the absolute abundance of every unique TCRbeta CDR3 rearrangement. For each sample, productive Simpson clonality was calculated as the square root of Simpson's diversity index over productive rearrangements. TCRdb's version of the immuneACCESS table is confined to in-frame rearrangements and falls short of the full clone set. An unresolved V gene accounts for under half of the shortfall where checked; the remainder is of unknown origin. V and J calls plus clone size are reproduced from that table; the DNA served to infer D and trimming. The sample table lists a few hundred thousand clones, about 87% of them with a count of one. Clones ranked in the top ten supply 1.5% to 2% of the sample.

The receptor was derived from a woman in her forties or fifties who had recovered from COVID-19. The chain was built from TRBV28 and TRBJ2-1; the D gene cannot be resolved reliably. Material: PBMCs or T cells enriched from blood (not recorded which). CDR3 reads: CASSGPLEEQFF. The DNA sequence follows: TGTGCCAGCAGCGGCCCTCTAGAAGAGCAGTTCTTC. Reference TRBV28 and TRBJ2-1 proteins supply the regions before and after the CDR3; the full variable domain is: DVKVTQSSRYLVKRTGEKVFLECVQDMDHENMFWYRQDPGLGLRLIYFSYDVKMKEKGDIPEGYSVSREKKERFSLILESASTNQTSMYLCASSGPLEEQFFGPGTRLTVL.